This TCR beta chain was sequenced during a study of response to subunit inactivated influenza vaccine. Study-level findings and limits: New T cells are recruited in small numbers by each seasonal influenza vaccination, according to the authors' suggestion.

In TCRdb, the RT-PCR reads were re-called with MiXCR into one record per CDR3 protein. This sample has hundreds of thousands of distinct CDR3 sequences; roughly 9.7% occur once, and the top ten carry approximately 12%. As to this clonotype: No antigen is known for it.

Trimming at V came to 4 bases and at J to 8 bases, leaving 13 bases not matched to a gene. Germline V gene data show CDR1 as SQVTM and CDR2 as ANQGSEA. The CDR3 has 14 amino acids. This sample comprised PBMCs from blood, obtained more than 35 days after vaccination. The gene calls are TRBV29-1 and TRBJ1-2; 7 bases match TRBD1. This TCR was recovered from a man aged 45-60 years who received an inactivated influenza vaccine. Here the CDR3 reads CSVGLNRGRKGYTF. In DNA, the CDR3 is TGCAGCGTTGGACTAAACAGGGGAAGGAAAGGCTACACCTTC.